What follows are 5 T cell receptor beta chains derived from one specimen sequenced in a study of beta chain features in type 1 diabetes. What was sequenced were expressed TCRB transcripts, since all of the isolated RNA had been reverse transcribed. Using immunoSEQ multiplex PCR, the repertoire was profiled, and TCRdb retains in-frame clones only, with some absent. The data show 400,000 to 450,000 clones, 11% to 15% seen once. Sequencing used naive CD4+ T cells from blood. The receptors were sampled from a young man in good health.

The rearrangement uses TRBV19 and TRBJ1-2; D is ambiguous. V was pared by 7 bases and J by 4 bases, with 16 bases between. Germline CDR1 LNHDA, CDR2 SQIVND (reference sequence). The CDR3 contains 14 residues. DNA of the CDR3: TGTGCCAGTAACTTTGATCCAGGAGGCTATGGCTACACCTTC. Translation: CASNFDPGGYGYTF.

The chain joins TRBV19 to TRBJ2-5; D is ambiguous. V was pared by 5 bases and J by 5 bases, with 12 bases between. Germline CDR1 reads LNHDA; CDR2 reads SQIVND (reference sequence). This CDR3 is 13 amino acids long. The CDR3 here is CASSQASWETQYF. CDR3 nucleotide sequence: TGTGCCAGTAGTCAGGCGTCCTGGGAGACCCAGTACTTC.

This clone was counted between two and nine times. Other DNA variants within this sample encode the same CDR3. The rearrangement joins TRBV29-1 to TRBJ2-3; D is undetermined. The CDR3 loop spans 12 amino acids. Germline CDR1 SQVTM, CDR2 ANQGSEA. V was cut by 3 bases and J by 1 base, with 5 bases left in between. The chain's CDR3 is CSVEVGTDTQYF. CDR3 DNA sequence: TGCAGCGTTGAGGTCGGCACAGATACGCAGTATTTT.

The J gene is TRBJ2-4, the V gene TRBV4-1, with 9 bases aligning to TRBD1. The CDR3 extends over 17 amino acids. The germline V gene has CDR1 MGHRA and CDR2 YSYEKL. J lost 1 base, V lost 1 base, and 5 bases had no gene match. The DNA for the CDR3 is TGCGCCAGCAGCCAAGGGGGGACAGGGTCGGCCAAAAACATTCAGTACTTC. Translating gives CASSQGGTGSAKNIQYF.

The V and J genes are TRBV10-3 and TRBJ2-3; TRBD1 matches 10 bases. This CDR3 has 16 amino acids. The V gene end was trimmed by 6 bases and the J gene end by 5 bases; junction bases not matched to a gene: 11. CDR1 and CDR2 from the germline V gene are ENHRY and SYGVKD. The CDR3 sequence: CAISGRDRGVRDTQYF. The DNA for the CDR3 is TGTGCCATCAGCGGGAGGGACAGGGGAGTCAGAGATACGCAGTATTTT.